This TCR beta chain appears in the sequencing data of a study of shared clonotypes between healthy human individuals. None of the donors, who were healthy HIV-negative adults, had recently had acute infections or vaccinations. Regarding this clone: The antigen is not known.

Findings of the study overall: Tissues were not sampled, only blood, and their repertoires likely differ.

Per the authors' pipeline: Filtering differed since immunoSEQ provided only junctions, with no quality scores. Clones were read by immunoSEQ multiplex PCR, and TCRdb kept only the in-frame ones, dropping some. V, J and clone size are those of that table, while D and trimming were read from the DNA. The data contain approximately 330,000 clones, less than 75% of them seen just once; the ten biggest clones take up roughly a tenth. This clonotype originated in a man aged 25-45 years in good health. The sample taken for sequencing was memory CD4+ T cells sorted from blood. Subset in this sample: CD45RA-negative fraction.

The CDR3 protein is CASSVSGGHQPQHF. CDR3 nucleotides: TGTGCCAGCAGCGTTTCAGGAGGTCACCAGCCCCAGCATTTT. This chain uses TRBV9 with TRBJ1-5, with D unclear. V was trimmed by 2 bases and J by 7 bases, leaving 13 bases between them. In germline, CDR1 is SGDLS, CDR2 YYNGEE. This CDR3 has 14 amino acids.